This TCR beta chain was retrieved from a study of cytomegalovirus exposure and HLA in healthy donors. Whole-study findings and limits: Reportedly, cytomegalovirus status was diagnosed with high sensitivity and specificity. A prior analysis recorded that most TCR beta V segments were productive about 87% or about 30% of the time.

13 Jbeta primers and 60 Vbeta primers were used for the PCR. Methods used by the authors: Approximately 9.9 million shared chains were among the approximately 82 million unique TCR beta chains that a later analysis counted. TCRdb's copy holds only in-frame clones and misses some; the assay was immunoSEQ multiplex PCR. From that table come the V and J calls and clone size; the DNA was used to work out D and trimming. In the table there are some 200,000 clones, around 79% of which are singletons. Regarding this clone: Its antigen is still unknown.

In germline, CDR1 is SNHLY, CDR2 FYNNEI. The CDR3 contains 17 residues. J lost 3 bases, V lost 10 bases, and 11 bases had no gene match. This chain joins TRBV2 and TRBJ2-3, with TRBD2 matching 15 bases. Material: PBMCs. This receptor was obtained from a girl aged 2 to 10 in good health and CMV-seronegative. The DNA of the CDR3 is TGTGCCACTCGAGCCGGGACTAGCGGGGGGTTGACAGATACGCAGTATTTT. As protein: CATRAGTSGGLTDTQYF.